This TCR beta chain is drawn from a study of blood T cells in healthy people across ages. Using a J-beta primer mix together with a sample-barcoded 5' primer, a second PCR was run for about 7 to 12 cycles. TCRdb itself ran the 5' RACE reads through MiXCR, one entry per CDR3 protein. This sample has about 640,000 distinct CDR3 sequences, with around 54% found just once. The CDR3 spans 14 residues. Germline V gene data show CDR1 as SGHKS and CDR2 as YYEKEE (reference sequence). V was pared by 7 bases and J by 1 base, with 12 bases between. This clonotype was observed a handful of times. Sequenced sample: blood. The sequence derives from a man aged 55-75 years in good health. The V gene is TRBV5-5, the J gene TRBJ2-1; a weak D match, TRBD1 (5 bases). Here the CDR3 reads CASSVRESYNEQFF. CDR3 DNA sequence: TGTGCCAGCTCGGTCAGGGAATCCTACAATGAGCAGTTCTTC.